What follows describes a single T cell receptor (beta chain). CDR3 length: 14 amino acids. Germline CDR1 reads SGDLS; CDR2 reads YYNGEE. Trimming stripped 0 bases from V and 5 bases from J, with 9 bases between. MiXCR, applied by TCRdb to the 5' RACE reads, yields one record per CDR3 protein. The profile shows more than 75,000 distinct CDR3 sequences, approximately 15% of them singletons. The data stem from a study of T-cell memory formation after mild COVID-19. V gene TRBV9 combines with J gene TRBJ2-1; D is uncertain. This clonotype was obtained from an adult woman who had mild COVID-19 (a few samples of this study predate the infection). Cell type and time point are not known. The source material was PBMCs or a T cell subset sorted from them (not recorded which). CDR3 residues: CASSVARVDNEQFF. In DNA form, the CDR3 reads TGTGCCAGCAGCGTAGCCCGGGTTGACAATGAGCAGTTCTTC.